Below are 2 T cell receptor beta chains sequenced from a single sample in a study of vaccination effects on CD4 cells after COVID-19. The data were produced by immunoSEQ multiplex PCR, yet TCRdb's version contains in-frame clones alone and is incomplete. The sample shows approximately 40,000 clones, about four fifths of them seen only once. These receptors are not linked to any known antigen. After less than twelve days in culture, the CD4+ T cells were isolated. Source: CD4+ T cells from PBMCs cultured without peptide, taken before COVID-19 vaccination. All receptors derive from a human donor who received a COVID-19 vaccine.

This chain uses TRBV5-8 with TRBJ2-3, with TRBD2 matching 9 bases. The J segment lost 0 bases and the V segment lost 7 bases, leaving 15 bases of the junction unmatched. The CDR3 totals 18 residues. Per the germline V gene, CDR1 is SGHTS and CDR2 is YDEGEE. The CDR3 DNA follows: TGTGCCAGCCCCCAGGGGCTAGCGGGGTTTTCTAGCACAGATACGCAGTATTTT. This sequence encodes CASPQGLAGFSSTDTQYF.

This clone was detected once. The CDR3 loop reads CASSGAGGLHYGYTF. CDR3 nucleotides: TGTGCCAGTAGTGGCGCAGGGGGCCTTCACTATGGCTACACCTTC. V is TRBV19 and J is TRBJ1-2; 8 bases line up with TRBD1. This CDR3 is built from 15 residues. CDR1 is LNHDA, CDR2 SQIVND, per germline (reference sequence). V lost 5 bases to trimming and J lost 3 bases; unmatched junction nucleotides: 8.